This passage covers 14 T cell receptor beta chains from one sample sequenced in a study of blood T cell repertoires in COVID-19. The table came from immunoSEQ multiplex PCR; TCRdb's copy has only in-frame clones and leaves some out. The sample yields under 150,000 clones, roughly 84% seen once. Sequencing was carried out using peripheral blood. All receptors derive from a woman aged 40 to 50 with acute or convalescent COVID-19.

The V gene is TRBV4-2, the J gene TRBJ2-2; a possible D gene is TRBD1 (6 bases). The V gene lost 4 bases and the J gene lost 0 bases, with 9 bases spanning the gap. The CDR3 totals 15 residues. Germline values: CDR1 LGHNA, CDR2 YNFKEQ. In DNA, the CDR3 is TGTGCCAGCAGCCCAACAGGGACGAACACCGGGGAGCTGTTTTTT. Translation: CASSPTGTNTGELFF.

V gene TRBV30 combines with J gene TRBJ1-5; 7 bases fit TRBD1. The J segment lost 2 bases and the V segment lost 4 bases, leaving 5 bases of the junction unmatched. The CDR3 runs to 14 residues. Germline assignment: CDR1 GTSNPN and CDR2 SVGIG (reference sequence). The CDR3 sequence: CAWTKTGGNQPQHF. The DNA for the CDR3 is TGTGCCTGGACTAAAACAGGGGGCAATCAGCCCCAGCATTTT.

The gene calls are TRBV6-5 and TRBJ1-2; TRBD1 is a possible D gene (6 bases). CDR1 is MNHEY, CDR2 SVGAGI, per germline. V lost 6 bases and J 5 bases, leaving 13 bases between the germline ends. This CDR3 has 13 amino acids. The CDR3 region is CASRKTGIYGYTF. CDR3 coding DNA: TGTGCCAGCAGGAAAACAGGGATTTATGGCTACACCTTC.

In its sample, this clone was seen once. The V and J genes are TRBV5-1 and TRBJ2-7; 10 nucleotides line up with TRBD1. Looked up from germline, CDR1 is SGHRS and CDR2 is YFSETQ. The junction had 3 bases not matched to a gene; V was cut back by 4 bases and J by 2 bases. CDR3 length: 14 residues. This CDR3 reads CASSRDRGTYEQYF. DNA for the CDR3: TGCGCCAGCAGCCGGGACAGGGGAACCTACGAGCAGTACTTC.

The chain is built from TRBV9 and TRBJ2-3; possible D gene TRBD2, 7 bases. CDR1 and CDR2 from the germline V gene are SGDLS and YYNGEE. The CDR3 has 13 amino acids. V dropped 5 bases and J dropped 5 bases, with 12 bases sitting between them. The chain's CDR3 is CASRGGARDTQYF. CDR3 coding DNA: TGTGCCAGCAGAGGGGGGGCCAGAGATACGCAGTATTTT. Filled out from reference TRBV9 and TRBJ2-3, the complete variable domain reads DSGVTQTPKHLITATGQRVTLRCSPRSGDLSVYWYQQSLDQGLQFLIQYYNGEERAKGNILERFSAQQFPDLHSELNLSSLELGDSALYFCASRGGARDTQYFGPGTRLTVL.

V and J are TRBV5-1 and TRBJ2-1, with 11 bases that match TRBD2. This CDR3 has 14 residues. The V segment lost 4 bases and the J segment 10 bases; nucleotides outside the gene matches: 7. CDR1 is SGHRS and CDR2 is YFSETQ in the germline V gene. The CDR3 is CASSRIAGGPEQFF. The CDR3 DNA is TGCGCCAGCAGCCGGATAGCGGGGGGGCCCGAGCAGTTCTTC.

CDR3 nucleotide sequence: TGTGCCAGCAGGGAAGCGGGGGAAGAACGTCCGGACAAAAACATTCAGTACTTC. This sequence encodes CASREAGEERPDKNIQYF. The chain joins TRBV3-1 (or the pseudogene TRBV3-2) to TRBJ2-4; TRBD2 aligns across 8 bases. CDR1 is LGHDT, CDR2 YNNKEL, per germline (reference sequence). V was pared by 6 bases and J by 3 bases, with 16 bases of the junction left unmatched. This CDR3 is built from 18 residues.

The rearrangement links TRBV5-6 to TRBJ1-6; possibly TRBD1 for D (6 bases). Trimming removed 3 bases at V and 5 bases at J, with 18 bases between. Looked up from germline, CDR1 is SGHDT and CDR2 is YYEEEE. The CDR3 runs to 17 residues. The CDR3 nucleotides are TGTGCCAGCAGCTCCTTGGGGCAACAGGGAGATAATTCACCCCTCCACTTT. It translates to CASSSLGQQGDNSPLHF. The full variable domain, its missing parts supplied by reference TRBV5-6 and TRBJ1-6, is DAGVTQSPTHLIKTRGQQVTLRCSPKSGHDTVSWYQQALGQGPQFIFQYYEEEERQRGNFPDRFSGHQFPNYSSELNVNALLLGDSALYLCASSSLGQQGDNSPLHFGNGTRLTVT.

A word on this clone: The sample contains more than one DNA sequence encoding this CDR3. The rearrangement links TRBV5-1 to TRBJ2-7; weak D call: TRBD1 (5 bases). This CDR3 has 14 residues. Germline loops: CDR1 SGHRS, CDR2 YFSETQ. The V end was cut by 2 bases, the J end by 0 bases, with 9 bases between. The CDR3 sequence: CASSLQGASYEQYF. In nucleotides, the CDR3 is TGCGCCAGCAGCTTACAAGGGGCCTCCTACGAGCAGTACTTC. The full variable domain, its missing parts supplied by reference TRBV5-1 and TRBJ2-7, is KAGVTQTPRYLIKTRGQQVTLSCSPISGHRSVSWYQQTPGQGLQFLFEYFSETQRNKGNFPGRFSGRQFSNSRSEMNVSTLELGDSALYLCASSLQGASYEQYFGPGTRLTVT.

Written as DNA, the CDR3 is TGTGCCAGCAGTGGGCAGGTCAATGAGCAGTTCTTC. Translated, it gives CASSGQVNEQFF. V and J are TRBV6-6 and TRBJ2-1, with D unclear. The ends were cut back, 5 bases at V and 6 bases at J, with 8 bases in the middle. The CDR3 sequence is 12 residues long. The germline V gene has CDR1 MNHNY and CDR2 SVGAGI (reference sequence).

The gene calls are TRBV4-1 and TRBJ2-1; D may be TRBD2 (7 bases). The CDR3 has 17 residues. Trimming took off 0 bases at V and 4 bases at J, with 16 bases between the two ends. From germline, CDR1 is MGHRA and CDR2 YSYEKL. The CDR3 nucleotides read TGCGCCAGCAGCCAAGATCGGTTGGCGGGGGCGTACAATGAGCAGTTCTTC. Its protein product is CASSQDRLAGAYNEQFF.

This sequence joins TRBV30 and TRBJ2-7; D is possibly TRBD1 (6 bases). CDR1 GTSNPN and CDR2 SVGIG come from the germline V gene (reference sequence). With 5 bases removed from V and 3 bases from J, the gap between germline ends came to 11 bases. The CDR3 consists of 12 residues. The CDR3 protein is CAWGRTVYEQYF. CDR3 in DNA: TGTGCCTGGGGAAGGACAGTCTACGAGCAGTACTTC. Full variable domain (rest looked up from reference TRBV30 and TRBJ2-7): SQTIHQWPATLVQPVGSPLSLECTVEGTSNPNLYWYRQAAGRGLQLLFYSVGIGQISSEVPQNLSASRPQDRQFILSSKKLLLSDSGFYLCAWGRTVYEQYFGPGTRLTVT.

V and J are TRBV7-8 and TRBJ2-4, with D uncertain. V lost 5 bases, J lost 5 bases, and 13 bases lay in between. This CDR3 has 14 amino acids. CDR1 and CDR2 from the germline V gene are SGHVS and FQNEAQ. This chain's CDR3 is CASSPTIDQNIQYF. For the CDR3, the DNA is TGTGCCAGCAGCCCAACCATAGATCAAAACATTCAGTACTTC.

The chain recombines TRBV24-1 with TRBJ1-2, with 10 nucleotides matching TRBD1. From germline, CDR1 is KGHDR and CDR2 SFDVKD. J lost 4 bases, V lost 3 bases, and 7 bases had no gene match. CDR3 length equals 16 residues. The CDR3, as DNA: TGTGCCACCAGTGATGGGACAGGGGCTTCCCCCTATGGCTACACCTTC. Encoded protein: CATSDGTGASPYGYTF.